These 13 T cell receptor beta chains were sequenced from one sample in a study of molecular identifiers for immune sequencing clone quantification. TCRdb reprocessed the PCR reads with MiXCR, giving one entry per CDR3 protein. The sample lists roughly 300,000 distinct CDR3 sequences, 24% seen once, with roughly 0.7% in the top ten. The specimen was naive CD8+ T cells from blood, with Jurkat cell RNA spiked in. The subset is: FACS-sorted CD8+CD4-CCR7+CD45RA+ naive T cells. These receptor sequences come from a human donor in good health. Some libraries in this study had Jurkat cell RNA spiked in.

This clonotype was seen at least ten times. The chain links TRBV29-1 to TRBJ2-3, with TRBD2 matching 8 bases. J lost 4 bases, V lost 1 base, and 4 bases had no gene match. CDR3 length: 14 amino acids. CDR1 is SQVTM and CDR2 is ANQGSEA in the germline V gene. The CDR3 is CSVEVSGGSDTQYF. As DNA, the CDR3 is TGCAGCGTTGAAGTAAGCGGGGGATCAGATACGCAGTATTTT.

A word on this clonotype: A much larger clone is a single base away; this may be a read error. The CDR3: CATRVSSGNEQFF. CDR3 in DNA: TGTGCCACCAGGGTTTCTAGCGGGAATGAGCAGTTCTTC. V and J are TRBV24-1 and TRBJ2-1; 8 bases map to TRBD2. Germline V lookup: CDR1 KGHDR, CDR2 SFDVKD. CDR3 length: 13 residues. The J segment lost 7 bases and the V segment lost 7 bases, leaving 5 bases of the junction unmatched.

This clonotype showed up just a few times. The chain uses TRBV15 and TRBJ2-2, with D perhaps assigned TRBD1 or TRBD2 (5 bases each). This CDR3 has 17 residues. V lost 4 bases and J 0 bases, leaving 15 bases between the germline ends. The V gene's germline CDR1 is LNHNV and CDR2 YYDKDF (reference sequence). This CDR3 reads CATSMRADITNTGELFF. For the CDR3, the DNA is TGTGCCACCAGCATGCGGGCGGACATCACGAACACCGGGGAGCTGTTTTTT.

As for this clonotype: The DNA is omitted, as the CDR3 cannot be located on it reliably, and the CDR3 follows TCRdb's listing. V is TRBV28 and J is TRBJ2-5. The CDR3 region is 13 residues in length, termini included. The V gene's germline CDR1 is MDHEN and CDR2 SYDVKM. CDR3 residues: CASRKGFLETQCF.

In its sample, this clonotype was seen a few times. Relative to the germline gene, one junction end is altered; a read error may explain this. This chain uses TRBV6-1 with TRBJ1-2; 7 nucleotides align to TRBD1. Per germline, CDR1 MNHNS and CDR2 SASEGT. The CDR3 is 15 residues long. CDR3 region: CACSERTGTNYGYTF. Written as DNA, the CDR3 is TGTGCCTGCAGTGAGAGGACAGGCACTAACTATGGCTACACCTTC.

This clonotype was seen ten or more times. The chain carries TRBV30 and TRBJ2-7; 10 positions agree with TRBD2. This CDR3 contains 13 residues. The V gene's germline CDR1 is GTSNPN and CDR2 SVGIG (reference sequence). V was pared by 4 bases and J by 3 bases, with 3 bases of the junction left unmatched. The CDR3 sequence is CAWTGLAVYEQYF. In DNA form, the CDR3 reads TGTGCCTGGACCGGACTAGCGGTCTACGAGCAGTACTTC.

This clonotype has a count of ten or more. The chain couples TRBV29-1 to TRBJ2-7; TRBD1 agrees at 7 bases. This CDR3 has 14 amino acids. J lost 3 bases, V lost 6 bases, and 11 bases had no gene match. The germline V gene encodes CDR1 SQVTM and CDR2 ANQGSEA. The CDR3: CSVRGRGQLYEQYF. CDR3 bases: TGCAGCGTCCGGGGTCGGGGACAGCTCTACGAGCAGTACTTC.

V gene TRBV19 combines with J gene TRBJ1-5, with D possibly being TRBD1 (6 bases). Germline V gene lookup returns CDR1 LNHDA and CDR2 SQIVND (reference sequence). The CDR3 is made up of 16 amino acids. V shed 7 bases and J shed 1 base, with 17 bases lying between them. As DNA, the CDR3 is TGTGCCAGTAATGATTTGGGGACACTAAGCAATCAGCCCCAGCATTTT. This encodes CASNDLGTLSNQPQHF.

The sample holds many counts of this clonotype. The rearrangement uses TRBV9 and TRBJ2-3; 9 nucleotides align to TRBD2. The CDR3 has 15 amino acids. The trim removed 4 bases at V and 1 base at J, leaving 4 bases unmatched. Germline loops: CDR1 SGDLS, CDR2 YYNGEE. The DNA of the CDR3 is TGTGCCAGCAGCTTTCCTAGCGGGGGCACAGATACGCAGTATTTT. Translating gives CASSFPSGGTDTQYF.

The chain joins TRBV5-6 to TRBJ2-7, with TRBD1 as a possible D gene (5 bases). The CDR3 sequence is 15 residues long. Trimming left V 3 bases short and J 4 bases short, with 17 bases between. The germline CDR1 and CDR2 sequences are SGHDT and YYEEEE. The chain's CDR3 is CASSSQDSVRYEQYF. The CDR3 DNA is TGTGCCAGCAGCTCCCAAGACAGTGTGAGGTACGAGCAGTACTTC.

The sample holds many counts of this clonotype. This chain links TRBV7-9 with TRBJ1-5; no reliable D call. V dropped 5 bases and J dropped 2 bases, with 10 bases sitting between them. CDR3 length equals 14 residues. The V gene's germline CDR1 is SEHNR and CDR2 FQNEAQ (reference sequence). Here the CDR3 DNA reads TGTGCCAGCAGCCATCCGGGTCGCAATCAGCCCCAGCATTTT. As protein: CASSHPGRNQPQHF.

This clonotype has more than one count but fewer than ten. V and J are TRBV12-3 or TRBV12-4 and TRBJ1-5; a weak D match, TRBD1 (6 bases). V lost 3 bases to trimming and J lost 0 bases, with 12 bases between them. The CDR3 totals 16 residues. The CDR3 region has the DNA TGTGCCAGCAGTTTCGCCAGGGGCCTTAGCAATCAGCCCCAGCATTTT. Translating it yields CASSFARGLSNQPQHF.

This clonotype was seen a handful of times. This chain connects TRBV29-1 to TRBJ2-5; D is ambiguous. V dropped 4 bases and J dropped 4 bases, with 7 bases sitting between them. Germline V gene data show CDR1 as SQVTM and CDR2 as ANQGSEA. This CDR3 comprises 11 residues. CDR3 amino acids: CSVVPGETQYF. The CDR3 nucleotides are TGCAGCGTTGTTCCCGGAGAGACCCAGTACTTC.